This T cell receptor beta chain emerged from a study of blood T cell repertoires in COVID-19. The wider study: PBMCs, B-cell-depleted T cells, or T cells were the source of the cDNA or gDNA that made up the material.

J was trimmed by 7 bases and V by 6 bases; bases with no gene match: 12. This CDR3 comprises 14 residues. The germline V gene encodes CDR1 MDHEN and CDR2 SYDVKM. This clone has just one count. Clinical history as reported by participants underpinned cohort assignment. Symptom resolution, clearance, or two negative PCRs marked donors in Cohort 3 as recovered. Using immunoSEQ multiplex PCR, the repertoire was profiled, and TCRdb retains in-frame clones only, with some absent. The sample records 150,000 to 200,000 clones, 89% being singletons. This TCR came from a woman aged 18-30 years who had recovered from COVID-19. V gene TRBV28 combines with J gene TRBJ2-7, with 7 positions matching TRBD2. Sequenced: PBMCs or T cells enriched from blood (not recorded which). The CDR3 here is CASRPSGVAGEQYF. In DNA form, the CDR3 reads TGTGCCAGCAGACCCAGCGGGGTTGCCGGAGAGCAGTACTTC.